The 6 T cell receptor beta chains presented below share a single source sample, sequenced in a study of blood T cell repertoires in COVID-19. Only in-frame clones appear in the TCRdb table, and some are missing; sequencing was by immunoSEQ multiplex PCR. The sample holds 150,000 to 200,000 clones, approximately 87% seen once. Sequencing was carried out using peripheral blood. The origin of the receptors is a woman in her 70s with COVID-19, enrolled during active disease.

The chain has TRBV27 and TRBJ2-7; no firm D call. V lost 4 bases and J lost 4, with 11 bases in between. The CDR3 has 13 amino acids. Germline V CDR1 and CDR2: MNHEY, SMNVEV (reference sequence). The CDR3 here is CASSSLDRYEQYF. CDR3 in DNA: TGTGCCAGCAGTTCCCTTGATCGGTACGAGCAGTACTTC.

This chain connects TRBV6-2 or TRBV6-3 to TRBJ2-7, with 9 bases aligning to TRBD2. This CDR3 is built from 15 residues. With 5 bases clipped from V and 6 bases from J, the junction kept 11 bases outside the gene matches. CDR1 is MNHEY, CDR2 SVGEGT, per germline. The CDR3 sequence: CASSPVLAGEGEQYF. DNA of the CDR3: TGTGCCAGCAGTCCAGTCTTAGCGGGAGAGGGCGAGCAGTACTTC.

DNA of the CDR3: TGCGCCAGCAGCCCGAGGACTAGCGGGAGATTAGGTACGCAGTATTTT. Translated: CASSPRTSGRLGTQYF. J is TRBJ2-3 and V is TRBV4-1; 13 positions match TRBD2. Unmatched junction bases numbered 9, after V lost 4 bases and J lost 8 bases. The V gene's germline CDR1 is MGHRA and CDR2 YSYEKL. The CDR3 consists of 16 residues.

The chain combines TRBV30 with TRBJ2-1; TRBD1 might be the D (5 bases). The CDR3 covers 12 residues. Trimming took 1 base from V and 9 from J, leaving 10 bases between them. From germline, CDR1 is GTSNPN and CDR2 SVGIG (reference sequence). CDR3 amino acids: CAWSGERGEQFF. The CDR3 DNA reads TGTGCCTGGAGTGGGGAAAGGGGTGAGCAGTTCTTC.

The chain has TRBV2 and TRBJ2-7; D call uncertain. This CDR3 has 11 amino acids. Germline V gene data show CDR1 as SNHLY and CDR2 as FYNNEI. The V end was cut by 8 bases, the J end by 0 bases, with 5 bases between. The DNA for the CDR3 is TGTGCCAGCGGCACCTCCTACGAGCAGTACTTC. Translation: CASGTSYEQYF. Complete variable domain (other parts from reference TRBV2 and TRBJ2-7): EPEVTQTPSHQVTQMGQEVILRCVPISNHLYFYWYRQILGQKVEFLVSFYNNEISEKSEIFDDQFSVERPDGSNFTLKIRSTKLEDSAMYFCASGTSYEQYFGPGTRLTVT.

The gene calls are TRBV7-9 and TRBJ2-7; 7 bases line up with TRBD1. With 5 bases clipped from V and 6 bases from J, the junction kept 13 bases outside the gene matches. Germline V gene sequence: CDR1 SEHNR, CDR2 FQNEAQ (reference sequence). This CDR3 has 15 amino acids. The CDR3 DNA sequence: TGTGCCAGCAGCCCCCCCGGGACAGTATTCGGCGAGCAGTACTTC. Translation gives CASSPPGTVFGEQYF.